This paragraph covers one TCR beta chain sequence. No antigen is known for it. The record has no base qualities; no much larger clone is one base away. Library generation was performed with the immunoSEQ multiplex PCR assay. Sourced from immuneACCESS, this table was stored by TCRdb with only in-frame sequences that have V and J called. A share of the clones is absent; for the studies checked, an unresolved V gene accounts for under half, and the remainder has no known explanation. Here the sample has 150,000 or so clones; 80% to 95% occur a single time. The ten largest clones represent 0.68% of the sample. The data belong to a study of control samples from healthy donors and cancer patients (dated by TCRdb to 2018 to 2020). The CDR3 measures 14 amino acids from cysteine to phenylalanine. The entry retains the CDR3 DNA only, 42 bases that are in frame from base 1. V and J lose 3 bases and 4 bases, and a span of 16 bases separates them. For CDR1 and CDR2, the germline V gene (reference sequence) lists GTSNPN and SVGIG.

The TCR sequence derives from a woman in her 30s in good health. This chain joins TRBV30 to TRBJ2-7; TRBD2 could be the D gene, as 6 bases match. Sequencing was carried out using blood. Here the CDR3 is given as CAWRIGSGYYEQYF. The sequenced DNA is TGTGCCTGGAGAATCGGGAGTGGGTATTACGAGCAGTACTTC. Full variable domain (CDR3 extended with the reference TRBV30 and TRBJ2-7 proteins): SQTIHQWPATLVQPVGSPLSLECTVEGTSNPNLYWYRQAAGRGLQLLFYSVGIGQISSEVPQNLSASRPQDRQFILSSKKLLLSDSGFYLCAWRIGSGYYEQYFGPGTRLTVT.